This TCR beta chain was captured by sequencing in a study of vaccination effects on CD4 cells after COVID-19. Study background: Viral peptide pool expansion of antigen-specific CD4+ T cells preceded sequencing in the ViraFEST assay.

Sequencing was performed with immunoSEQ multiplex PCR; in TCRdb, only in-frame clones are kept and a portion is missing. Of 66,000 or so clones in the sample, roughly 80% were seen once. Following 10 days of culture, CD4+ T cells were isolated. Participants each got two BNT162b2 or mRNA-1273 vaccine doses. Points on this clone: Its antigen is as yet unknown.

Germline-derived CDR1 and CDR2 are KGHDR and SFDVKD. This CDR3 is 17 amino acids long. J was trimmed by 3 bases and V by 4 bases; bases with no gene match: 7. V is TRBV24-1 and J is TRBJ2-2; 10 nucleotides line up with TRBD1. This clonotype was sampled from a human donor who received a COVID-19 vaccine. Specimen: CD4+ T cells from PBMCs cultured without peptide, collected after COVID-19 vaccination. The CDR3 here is CATSDSSTGGDTGELFF. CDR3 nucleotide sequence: TGTGCCACCAGTGACTCCTCGACAGGGGGCGACACCGGGGAGCTGTTTTTT.